The 9 T cell receptor beta chains given below trace back to one sample, sequenced in a study of blood T cell repertoires in COVID-19 (dated by TCRdb to between 2020 and 2021). The library relied on the immunoSEQ multiplex PCR assay. What TCRdb holds here is the immuneACCESS table cut down to in-frame rearrangements. Part of the clones is not present; checked against another copy, under half of the missing clones reflect an unresolved V gene, and the others are unexplained. For this sample the table gives around 290,000 clones, of which just over 90% were detected only once. The top ten constitute 2.2% of the sample. Sequenced input: peripheral blood. These receptors all come from a woman aged 25-40 years with COVID-19, enrolled during active disease.

CDR3 nucleotides: TGTGCCAGCAGCTCAACCGGGGAAACCAATGAGCAGTTCTTC. Protein product: CASSSTGETNEQFF. The chain carries TRBV11-2 and TRBJ2-1; TRBD2 might be the D (5 bases). Per the germline V gene, CDR1 is SGHAT and CDR2 is FQNNGV. The germline V and J ends were trimmed by 4 bases and 6 bases, with 13 bases remaining between them. The CDR3 is made up of 14 amino acids.

V is TRBV11-2 and J is TRBJ1-1, with TRBD1 as a possible D gene (5 bases). Germline assignment: CDR1 SGHAT and CDR2 FQNNGV. Trimming stripped 4 bases from V and 3 bases from J, with 21 bases between. The CDR3 spans 17 residues. This CDR3 reads CASSSPLGVLRDTEAFF. CDR3 DNA: TGTGCCAGCAGCTCACCATTAGGGGTTCTGAGAGACACTGAAGCTTTCTTT.

V gene TRBV5-1 combines with J gene TRBJ2-7; 10 bases are a match to TRBD2. Trimming took 7 bases from V and 0 from J; bases not matched to a gene: 4. CDR1 and CDR2 (germline): SGHRS, YFSETQ. This CDR3 comprises 14 residues. CDR3 sequence reads: CASRTSGNSYEQYF. CDR3 nucleotide sequence: TGCGCCAGCCGGACTAGCGGTAACTCCTACGAGCAGTACTTC.

The chain carries TRBV3-1 (or the pseudogene TRBV3-2) and TRBJ1-4, with D possibly being TRBD1 (6 bases). Germline V lookup: CDR1 LGHDT, CDR2 YNNKEL (reference sequence). The V and J ends lost 1 base and 7 bases respectively, with 19 bases between them. This CDR3 contains 17 residues. The CDR3 loop is CASSQVLGGALGEKLFF. The CDR3 region has the DNA TGTGCCAGCAGCCAAGTTTTAGGGGGGGCGCTTGGTGAAAAACTGTTTTTT.

This chain joins TRBV27 and TRBJ2-7, with D maybe TRBD1 (6 bases). The CDR3 spans 14 residues. The V gene's germline CDR1 is MNHEY and CDR2 SMNVEV (reference sequence). V lost 6 bases, J lost 0 bases, and 12 bases lay in between. The CDR3 loop reads CASSPRDTSYEQYF. CDR3 nucleotide sequence: TGTGCCAGCAGCCCTAGGGACACCTCCTACGAGCAGTACTTC.

This sequence joins TRBV27 and TRBJ1-1; 8 bases agree with TRBD1. Germline CDR1 is MNHEY and CDR2 is SMNVEV (reference sequence). Losses at the gene ends were 4 bases for V and 0 bases for J; bases not matched to a gene: 4. The CDR3 has 15 amino acids. CDR3 sequence reads: CASSSWTGMNTEAFF. In DNA, the CDR3 is TGTGCCAGCAGTTCCTGGACAGGGATGAACACTGAAGCTTTCTTT.

The CDR3 protein is CSVEGLAAYNEQFF. The CDR3 DNA is TGCAGCGTTGAAGGACTAGCGGCTTACAATGAGCAGTTCTTC. The rearrangement links TRBV29-1 to TRBJ2-1; 9 positions match TRBD2. The CDR3 covers 14 residues. Germline CDR1 and CDR2: SQVTM and ANQGSEA. The V and J ends lost 1 base and 4 bases, in that order; junction bases with no gene match: 2.

The gene calls are TRBV29-1 and TRBJ2-7, with 9 positions matching TRBD2. With V trimmed by 7 bases and J by 3 bases, 4 bases remained unmatched. Germline-derived CDR1 and CDR2 are SQVTM and ANQGSEA. The length of the CDR3 is 12 residues. The CDR3 nucleotides read TGCAGCGCTAGCGGGATAGGCTACGAGCAGTACTTC. The encoded protein is CSASGIGYEQYF.

The V gene is TRBV4-2, the J gene TRBJ2-2, with D hard to call. V lost 0 bases and J 0 bases, leaving 5 bases between the germline ends. Germline assignment: CDR1 LGHNA and CDR2 YNFKEQ. This CDR3 contains 15 residues. DNA of the CDR3: TGTGCCAGCAGCCAAGACCCATCGAACACCGGGGAGCTGTTTTTT. Its protein is CASSQDPSNTGELFF.